A single sample gave rise to the 8 T cell receptor beta chains below, sequenced in a study of T cells in Graves' hyperthyroidism and ophthalmopathy. Amplification targeted TCR beta CDR3 regions from RNA transcripts. When the TCR CDR3 underwent first-round RT-PCR, the HTBI primer set was used. TCRdb reprocessed the multiplex PCR reads via MiXCR and lists one record per CDR3 protein. Here the sample spans around 700,000 distinct CDR3 sequences, approximately 36% being singletons. Sequenced material: blood. These receptors came from a woman between 40 and 55 years old with Graves' hyperthyroidism.

The chain has TRBV29-1 and TRBJ1-1; unclear D gene. V gave up 3 bases and J gave up 1 base, with 9 bases separating them. The CDR3 covers 13 residues. The germline V gene has CDR1 SQVTM and CDR2 ANQGSEA. DNA of the CDR3: TGCAGCGTTGATTCTCGTGGGAACACTGAAGCTTTCTTT. Translating gives CSVDSRGNTEAFF. The full variable domain, rest sourced from reference TRBV29-1 and TRBJ1-1, is SAVISQKPSRDICQRGTSLTIQCQVDSQVTMMFWYRQQPGQSLTLIATANQGSEATYESGFVIDKFPISRPNLTFSTLTVSNMSPEDSSIYLCSVDSRGNTEAFFGQGTRLTVV.

This clonotype was seen only a few times. V and J are TRBV12-3 or TRBV12-4 and TRBJ1-1; D gene uncertain. Trimming pared 0 bases from V and 1 base from J, leaving 12 bases between. The CDR3 runs 16 residues. CDR3 loop: CASSLALVLRNTEAFF. The CDR3 region has the DNA TGTGCCAGCAGTTTAGCGCTCGTCCTCCGGAACACTGAAGCTTTCTTT.

V and J are TRBV29-1 and TRBJ2-2; TRBD1 or TRBD2 may be the D gene (5 bases each). The CDR3 contains 13 residues. The V gene's germline CDR1 is SQVTM and CDR2 ANQGSEA. Trimming took 6 bases from V and 2 from J, leaving 10 bases between them. The CDR3 nucleotides are TGCAGCGTCAAGGGACCAAACACCGGGGAGCTGTTTTTT. Translated, it gives CSVKGPNTGELFF.

Many counts were recorded for this clonotype. This sequence joins TRBV10-3 and TRBJ2-5; unclear D gene. The CDR3 sequence is 14 residues long. V lost 2 bases, J lost 4 bases, and 11 bases lay in between. The V gene's germline CDR1 is ENHRY and CDR2 SYGVKD. In DNA form, the CDR3 reads TGTGCCATCAGTGAGGGGTTAGCCGGAGAGACCCAGTACTTC. Residues: CAISEGLAGETQYF.

The gene calls are TRBV10-3 and TRBJ1-1; 10 bases agree with TRBD1. CDR3 length equals 17 residues. Trimming at V came to 4 bases and at J to 1 base, leaving 9 bases not matched to a gene. Germline V gives CDR1 ENHRY, CDR2 SYGVKD. The CDR3: CAISGSGTGDGNTEAFF. CDR3 nucleotides: TGTGCCATCAGTGGTTCCGGGACAGGGGACGGGAACACTGAAGCTTTCTTT.

The chain is built from TRBV11-3 and TRBJ1-1; 7 nucleotides agree with TRBD1. This CDR3 contains 15 residues. Per the germline V gene, CDR1 is SGHNT and CDR2 is YENEEA. Germline trimming cut 4 bases from V and 0 bases from J; bases unmatched to any gene: 5. CDR3 DNA sequence: TGTGCCAGCAGCTCGTGGGACAGTCTGAACACTGAAGCTTTCTTT. It is translated as CASSSWDSLNTEAFF.

This clonotype was counted only a few times. V is TRBV19 and J is TRBJ1-3; tentative D call: TRBD1 (6 bases). There are 15 residues in the CDR3. The V gene lost 5 bases and the J gene lost 3 bases, with 14 bases spanning the gap. Germline V gene lookup returns CDR1 LNHDA and CDR2 SQIVND (reference sequence). CDR3 in DNA: TGTGCCAGTAGTCCAAGCGGGGGGCTTGGAAACACCATATATTTT. Its translation is CASSPSGGLGNTIYF.

This clonotype was found once. The genes are TRBV7-2 and TRBJ2-7; 10 bases match TRBD1. CDR3 length: 15 amino acids. Per germline, CDR1 SGHTA and CDR2 FQGNSA. V dropped 2 bases and J dropped 7; count of bases not matched to a gene: 8. The chain's CDR3 is CASSLWRQGAEEQYF. The CDR3 DNA reads as TGTGCCAGCAGCTTATGGCGACAGGGGGCAGAAGAGCAGTACTTC. The variable domain in full, with the rest retrieved from reference TRBV7-2 and TRBJ2-7, is GAGVSQSPSNKVTEKGKDVELRCDPISGHTALYWYRQSLGQGLEFLIYFQGNSAPDKSGLPSDRFSAERTGGSVSTLTIQRTQQEDSAVYLCASSLWRQGAEEQYFGPGTRLTVT.